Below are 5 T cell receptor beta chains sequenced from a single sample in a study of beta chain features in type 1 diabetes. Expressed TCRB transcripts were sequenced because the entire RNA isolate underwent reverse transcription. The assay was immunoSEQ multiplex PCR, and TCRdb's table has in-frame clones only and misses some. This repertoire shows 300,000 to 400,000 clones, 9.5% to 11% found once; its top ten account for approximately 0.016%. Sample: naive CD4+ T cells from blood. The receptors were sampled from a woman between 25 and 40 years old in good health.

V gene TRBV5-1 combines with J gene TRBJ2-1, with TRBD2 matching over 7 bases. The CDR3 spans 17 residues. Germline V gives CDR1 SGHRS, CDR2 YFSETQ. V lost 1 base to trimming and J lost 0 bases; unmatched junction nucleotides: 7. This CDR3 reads CASSLRAGPSSYNEQFF. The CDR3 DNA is TGCGCCAGCAGCTTGAGAGCGGGGCCGTCCTCCTACAATGAGCAGTTCTTC. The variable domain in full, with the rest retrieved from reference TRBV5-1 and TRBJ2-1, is KAGVTQTPRYLIKTRGQQVTLSCSPISGHRSVSWYQQTPGQGLQFLFEYFSETQRNKGNFPGRFSGRQFSNSRSEMNVSTLELGDSALYLCASSLRAGPSSYNEQFFGPGTRLTVL.

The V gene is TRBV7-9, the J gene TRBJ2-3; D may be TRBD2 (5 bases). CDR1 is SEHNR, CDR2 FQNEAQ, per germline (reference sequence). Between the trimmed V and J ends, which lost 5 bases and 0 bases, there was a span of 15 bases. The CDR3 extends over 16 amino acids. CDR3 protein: CASSRPGFASTDTQYF. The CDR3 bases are TGTGCCAGCAGCCGCCCGGGATTCGCTAGCACAGATACGCAGTATTTT.

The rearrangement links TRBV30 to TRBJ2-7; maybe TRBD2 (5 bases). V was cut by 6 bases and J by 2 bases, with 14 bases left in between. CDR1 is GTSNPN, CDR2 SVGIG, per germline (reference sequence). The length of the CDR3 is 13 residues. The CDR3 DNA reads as TGTGCCTGCCAGGACTCCCTCCCCTACGAGCAGTACTTC. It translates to CACQDSLPYEQYF.

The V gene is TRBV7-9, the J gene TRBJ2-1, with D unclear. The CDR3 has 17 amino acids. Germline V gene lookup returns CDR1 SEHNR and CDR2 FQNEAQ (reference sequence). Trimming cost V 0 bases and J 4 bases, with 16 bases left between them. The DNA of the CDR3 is TGTGCCAGCAGCTTAGCGCTCGCCAGCGCAAAGTACAATGAGCAGTTCTTC. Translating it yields CASSLALASAKYNEQFF. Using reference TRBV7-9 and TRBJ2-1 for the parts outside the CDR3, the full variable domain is DTGVSQNPRHKITKRGQNVTFRCDPISEHNRLYWYRQTLGQGPEFLTYFQNEAQLEKSRLLSDRFSAERPKGSFSTLEIQRTEQGDSAMYLCASSLALASAKYNEQFFGPGTRLTVL.

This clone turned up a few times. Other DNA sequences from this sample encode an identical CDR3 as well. The CDR3 DNA follows: TGTGCCAGCAGCTCCGGGACAGGGGGCTACGAGCAGTACTTC. This sequence encodes CASSSGTGGYEQYF. The chain joins TRBV28 to TRBJ2-7; 11 nucleotides line up with TRBD1. This CDR3 has 14 residues. Germline V gene sequence: CDR1 MDHEN, CDR2 SYDVKM. V was pared by 6 bases and J by 3 bases, with 4 bases of the junction left unmatched.